This TCR beta chain was sequenced for a study of T cells in Graves' hyperthyroidism and ophthalmopathy. Amplified regions were TCR beta CDR3 sequences from RNA transcripts. First-round RT-PCR with HTBI primers amplified the TCR CDR3 region. TCRdb recomputed calls from the multiplex PCR reads with MiXCR, one row per CDR3 protein. Of about 640,000 distinct CDR3 sequences detected, around 21% appear once; the ten largest clones hold 34%. Diagnosis relied on clinical symptoms, serum thyroxine and TRAb, thyroid ultrasound and orbital computed tomography. As to this clonotype: Its antigen is still unknown. A much larger clone differs from this one at a single base, so this may be a read error.

Germline loops: CDR1 SEHNR, CDR2 FQNEAQ (reference sequence). The trim removed 5 bases at V and 1 base at J, leaving 16 bases unmatched. The CDR3 is 18 amino acids. Points from the study as a whole: Peripheral blood also featured most of the thyroid clonotypes expanded above 0.001. Before onset, by a median of approximately 6.8 months, the model predicted ophthalmopathy.

V gene TRBV7-9 combines with J gene TRBJ2-5, with 7 bases identical to TRBD2. The TCR originated in a man younger than 45 with Graves' ophthalmopathy. Sequences were obtained from blood. As DNA, the CDR3 is TGTGCCAGCAGCGTCGGGAGGCGGCGGGGGAGAGGCCAAGAGACCCAGTACTTC. Encoded protein: CASSVGRRRGRGQETQYF. The whole variable domain, remainder taken from reference TRBV7-9 and TRBJ2-5, is DTGVSQNPRHKITKRGQNVTFRCDPISEHNRLYWYRQTLGQGPEFLTYFQNEAQLEKSRLLSDRFSAERPKGSFSTLEIQRTEQGDSAMYLCASSVGRRRGRGQETQYFGPGTRLLVL.